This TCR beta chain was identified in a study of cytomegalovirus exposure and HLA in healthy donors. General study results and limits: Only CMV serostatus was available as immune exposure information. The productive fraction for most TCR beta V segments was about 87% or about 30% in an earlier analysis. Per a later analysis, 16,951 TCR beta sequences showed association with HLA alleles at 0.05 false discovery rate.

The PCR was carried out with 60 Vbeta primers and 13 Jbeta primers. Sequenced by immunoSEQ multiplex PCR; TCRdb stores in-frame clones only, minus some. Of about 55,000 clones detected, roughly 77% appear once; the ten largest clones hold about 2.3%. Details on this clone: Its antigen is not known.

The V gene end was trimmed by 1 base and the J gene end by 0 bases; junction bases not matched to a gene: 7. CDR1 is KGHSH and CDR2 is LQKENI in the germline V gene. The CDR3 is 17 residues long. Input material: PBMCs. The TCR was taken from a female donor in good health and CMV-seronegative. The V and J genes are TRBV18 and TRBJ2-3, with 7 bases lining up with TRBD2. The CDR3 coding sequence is TGTGCCAGCTCACCACTCGCTAGCGGAGGTAGCACAGATACGCAGTATTTT. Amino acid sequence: CASSPLASGGSTDTQYF.